This T cell receptor (beta chain) was obtained from a study of blood T cell repertoires in COVID-19. Background on the study: The study drew acute and convalescent COVID-19 samples from the United States, Italy and Spain. The analysed material was cDNA or gDNA that came from T cells, B-cell-depleted T cells, or PBMCs.

The CDR3 sequence is 14 residues long. The V segment lost 5 bases and the J segment 7 bases; nucleotides outside the gene matches: 4. In the source study's methods: Reference gene primer amplification gave nucleated cell count estimates. Profiled with immunoSEQ multiplex PCR; TCRdb holds only in-frame clones, not every one. V and J calls and clone size are as listed in that table; D and trimming were resolved from the DNA. This sample yields some 150,000 clones, of which around 87% are seen a single time; over 8.5% belongs to the top ten. The receptor's source is a woman aged 50 to 65 with active or convalescent COVID-19. The sample was peripheral blood. V usage is TRBV23-1 and J usage is TRBJ1-6; TRBD1 agrees at 8 bases. TRBV23-1 is designated an ORF whose function remains uncertain. The CDR3 DNA sequence: TGCGCCAGCAGTAGGCGACAGGGGAATTCACCCCTCCACTTT. Translated, it gives CASSRRQGNSPLHF.